Listed here are 2 T cell receptor beta chains from one sample, sequenced in a study of T cell repertoires in cytomegalovirus infection (dated 2019 in TCRdb). These receptors' targets are unknown. The data were produced on an Illumina HiSeq 1500. Clones were called with MiXCR by TCRdb after fastp trimmed the public reads at Q25, and only in-frame beta chains were retained. Entries are consolidated by CDR3 protein sequence, retaining the most common genes and DNA. The sample includes 680,000 or so distinct CDR3 sequences, with 30% to 35% observed a single time. The biggest ten clones account for about 18% of the sample. Explained via the paper, the treatment or condition label denotes: in vitro stimulation with specific CMV peptide epitopes to enrich CMV-specific T cells. Specimen: cultured PBMCs, collected from culture after CMV antigen stimulation. Receptors originate from a human donor in good health (CMV status not recorded). Some clones in this sample may be carry-over from other donors' samples.

The sample holds many counts of this clonotype. This chain uses TRBV7-2 with TRBJ2-3, with TRBD2 as a possible D gene (5 bases). V was cut by 5 bases and J by 0 bases, with 12 bases left in between. The CDR3 is made up of 15 amino acids. Germline V lookup: CDR1 SGHTA, CDR2 FQGNSA. The CDR3 coding sequence is TGTGCCAGCAGCCCGGAGGCCCTCAGCACAGATACGCAGTATTTT. Translated, it gives CASSPEALSTDTQYF.

This sequence joins TRBV27 and TRBJ2-1; TRBD2 is a possible D gene (6 bases). Per the germline V gene, CDR1 is MNHEY and CDR2 is SMNVEV (reference sequence). The ends were cut back, 6 bases at V and 0 bases at J, with 12 bases in the middle. The CDR3 is made up of 15 amino acids. The CDR3 loop is CASRAGSYSYNEQFF. DNA of the CDR3: TGTGCCAGCAGGGCGGGGTCCTACTCCTACAATGAGCAGTTCTTC.